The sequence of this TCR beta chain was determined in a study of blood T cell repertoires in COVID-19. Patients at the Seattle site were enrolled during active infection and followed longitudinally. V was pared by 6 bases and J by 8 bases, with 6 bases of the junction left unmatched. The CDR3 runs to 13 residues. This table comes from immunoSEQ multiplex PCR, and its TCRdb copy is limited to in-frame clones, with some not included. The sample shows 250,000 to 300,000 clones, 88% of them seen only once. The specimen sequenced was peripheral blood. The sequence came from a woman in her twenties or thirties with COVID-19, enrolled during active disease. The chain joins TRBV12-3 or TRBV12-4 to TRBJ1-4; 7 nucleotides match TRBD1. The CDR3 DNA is TGTGCCAGCAGACTCACAGGGGAAGAAAAACTGTTTTTT. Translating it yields CASRLTGEEKLFF.